What follows are 22 T cell receptor beta chains derived from one specimen sequenced in a study of CD8+ T cells in alopecia areata. RNA was isolated and reverse transcribed to cDNA, the sequencing template. Produced via immunoSEQ multiplex PCR; TCRdb's table is partial and in-frame only. Altogether 200,000 to 300,000 clones were found in the sample, and no singletons occur. Cutaneous lymph node cells were pooled, and they were sorted using CD4, CD8alpha, NKG2D, NKG2ACE and other markers. The sequenced sample was CD4+ T cells sorted from a lymph node. The receptors derive from a C3H/HeJ mouse with alopecia areata. For this mouse line, the MHC haplotype is H2-k.

With respect to this clone: Gene and germline names: mouse. The read terminates 4 residues ahead of where the CDR3 ends, so the germline J gene completes it. The chain employs TRBV5 and TRBJ1-2, with D perhaps matching TRBD1 (5 bases). Per the germline V gene, CDR1 is LGHNA and CDR2 is YNLKQL (reference sequence). This CDR3 is built from 14 residues. The V and J ends lost 4 bases and 1 base respectively, with 10 bases between them. Partial CDR3 DNA: TGTGCCAGCAGCCCCAGGGAGGGAAACTCC. Its protein product is CASSPREGNS. From start to end, the CDR3 is CASSPREGNSDYTF.

Remarks on this clone: Gene names are mouse gene names. The CDR3 end falls 3 residues outside the read, so it is completed with the germline J gene. Other DNA sequences in the sample encode the same CDR3. The chain employs TRBV1 and TRBJ1-6; 10 positions match TRBD1. TRBJ1-6 is noted as an ORF with a role that remains uncertain. The CDR3 length is 16 residues. J was trimmed by 6 bases and V by 1 base; bases with no gene match: 3. From germline, CDR1 is NSQYPW and CDR2 LRSPGD (reference sequence). CDR3 sequence reads: CTCSAGQGARNSPLYF. The DNA read from the CDR3 is TGCACCTGCAGTGCAGGACAGGGGGCGCGTAATTCGCCC.

This clone was counted a few times. All gene names here are mouse names. The CDR3 extends 4 residues past the end of the read, so its final part is completed from the germline J gene. The chain recombines TRBV29 with TRBJ2-4; 11 nucleotides align to TRBD2. This CDR3 contains 12 residues. CDR1 is MSHET, CDR2 SYDVDS, per germline. The CDR3 here is CAWTGGKNTLYF. CDR3 DNA (partial): TGTGCTTGGACTGGGGGGAAAAAC.

The table lists this clone with a few counts. Each gene name is a mouse one. The sequence runs out 4 residues before the end of the CDR3; the remainder is reconstructed from the germline J gene. Within the sample, other DNA sequences also encode this same CDR3. This chain connects TRBV1 to TRBJ2-3, with 9 bases that match TRBD1. CDR3 length: 15 residues. Trimming took 4 bases from V and 1 from J; bases not matched to a gene: 3. Germline V gene data show CDR1 as NSQYPW and CDR2 as LRSPGD (reference sequence). Partial CDR3 DNA: TGCACCTGCAGTGGGACAGGGGCGGGTGCAGAA. Residues: CTCSGTGAGAE. The full CDR3 protein is CTCSGTGAGAETLYF.

Comment on this clone: All gene names here are mouse names. The read terminates 4 residues before the CDR3 end, so the remaining end is supplied by the germline J gene. V usage is TRBV1 and J usage is TRBJ2-1, with 10 bases matching TRBD1. Trimming cost V 0 bases and J 2 bases; bases outside gene matches: 1. The CDR3 runs to 16 residues. Germline-derived CDR1 and CDR2 are NSQYPW and LRSPGD (reference sequence). CDR3 bases read: TGCACCTGCAGTGCAGATGGGACAGGGGACTATGCT. Encoded protein: CTCSADGTGDYA. The whole CDR3 reads CTCSADGTGDYAEQFF.

On this clone: Gene names refer to mouse genes. The CDR3 goes on 4 residues after the read ends, and that part is filled in from the germline J gene. The chain has TRBV17 and TRBJ2-7; 10 nucleotides align to TRBD2. The CDR3 has 15 amino acids. Germline lookup yields CDR1 MNHDT and CDR2 YYDKIL. CDR3 DNA, as far as it was read: TGTGCTAGCAGTAGAGATCCGGGACTGGGGTAT. Its translation is CASSRDPGLGY. From start to end, the CDR3 is CASSRDPGLGYEQYF.

This clone was detected many times. These gene names are mouse names. The read is 4 residues too short to cover the CDR3 end, so that end is filled in from the germline J gene. Other DNA sequences in the same sample also yield this CDR3. The chain uses TRBV1 and TRBJ2-5; D may be TRBD1 (6 bases). CDR1 is NSQYPW and CDR2 is LRSPGD in the germline V gene (reference sequence). The V gene lost 0 bases and the J gene lost 3 bases, with 10 bases spanning the gap. The CDR3 is made up of 15 amino acids. CDR3 DNA (partial): TGCACCTGCAGTGCAGATAGGGGACAACAAGAC. Translating it yields CTCSADRGQQD. The full-length CDR3 reads as CTCSADRGQQDTQYF.

In its sample, this clone was seen a few times. Mouse germline and gene names are used. The read terminates 4 residues ahead of where the CDR3 ends, so the germline J gene completes it. The chain recombines TRBV13-2 with TRBJ2-5, with 13 positions matching TRBD2. This CDR3 has 15 residues. Germline CDR1 NNHNN, CDR2 SYGAGS (reference sequence). After removal of 5 bases from V and 0 bases from J, the junction contained 0 bases not matched to a gene. CDR3 in amino acids: CASGGLGGNQDTQYF. The sequenced part of the CDR3 DNA is TGTGCCAGCGGGGGACTGGGGGGGAACCAAGAC.

This clone was seen at least ten times. Germline and genes here are mouse. The read gets to within 3 residues of the CDR3 end, and the germline J gene fills in the rest. V usage is TRBV13-1 and J usage is TRBJ1-6; D gene uncertain. TRBJ1-6 belongs to the ORF category, with a function that is uncertain. V lost 2 bases and J lost 5, with 8 bases in between. This CDR3 has 14 residues. The germline gives CDR1 NSHNY, CDR2 SYGAGN. The CDR3 protein is CASSEARHNSPLYF. The CDR3 DNA, read in part, is TGTGCCAGCAGTGAGGCCAGGCATAATTCGCCC.

Concerning this clone itself: Mouse germline and gene names are used. The read falls 4 residues short of the CDR3 end, and the missing part is taken from the germline J gene. The same CDR3 also results from other DNA sequences found in this sample. The chain employs TRBV31 and TRBJ2-1; TRBD1 matches 8 bases. CDR3 length equals 15 residues. Unmatched junction bases numbered 5, after V lost 0 bases and J lost 4 bases. Germline CDR1 and CDR2: GKSSPN and SITVG. The part of the CDR3 DNA that was read is TGTGCCTGGAGTCTAGACAGGGGAGGTTATGCT. Residues: CAWSLDRGGYA. The full CDR3 protein is CAWSLDRGGYAEQFF.

As concerns this clone: The listed genes are named as in mouse. The read terminates 3 residues before the CDR3 end, so the remaining end is supplied by the germline J gene. The genes are TRBV13-1 and TRBJ1-6; possible D gene TRBD1, 5 bases. TRBJ1-6 is given ORF status, its function remaining uncertain. The CDR3 has 15 residues. V was pared by 4 bases and J by 0 bases, with 8 bases between. CDR1 and CDR2 from the germline V gene are NSHNY and SYGAGN. The CDR3 DNA, read in part, is TGTGCCAGCAGTCTACAGGCTTCCTATAATTCGCCC. Translating it yields CASSLQASYNSP. The entire CDR3 reads CASSLQASYNSPLYF.

This clone has only a few counts. Gene names denote mouse genes. The DNA ends 4 residues before the CDR3 does, and the rest of the CDR3 is filled in from the germline J gene. This chain joins TRBV1 and TRBJ2-1; 10 positions agree with TRBD2. Trimming at V came to 2 bases and at J to 6 bases, leaving 4 bases not matched to a gene. The germline CDR1 and CDR2 sequences are NSQYPW and LRSPGD (reference sequence). The CDR3 spans 15 residues. CDR3 DNA, as far as it was read: TGCACCTGCAGTGCATCGACTGGGGGGATTGCT. This sequence encodes CTCSASTGGIA. The entire CDR3 sequence reads CTCSASTGGIAEQFF.

The sample holds a few counts of this clone. Gene names are the mouse ones. CDR3 DNA (partial): TGTGCCAGCAGCCAAGAAGACTGGGGGAGAGAC. It codes for CASSQEDWGRD. In full, the CDR3 is CASSQEDWGRDTQYF. The V gene is TRBV5, the J gene TRBJ2-5, with 9 nucleotides matching TRBD2. The sequence runs out 4 residues before the end of the CDR3; the remainder is reconstructed from the germline J gene. This CDR3 has 15 residues. Germline CDR1 is LGHNA and CDR2 is YNLKQL (reference sequence).

On this clone itself: Here the gene names and germline are mouse. The read terminates 4 residues before the CDR3 end, so the remaining end is supplied by the germline J gene. Additional DNA sequences in this sample encode the identical CDR3. The chain couples TRBV13-1 to TRBJ2-5; 12 bases map to TRBD2. Germline CDR1 NSHNY, CDR2 SYGAGN. The CDR3 length is 15 residues. The sequenced part of the CDR3 DNA is TGTGCCAGCAGTCCGACTGGGGGGGCGCGAGAC. Amino acid sequence: CASSPTGGARD. From start to end, the CDR3 is CASSPTGGARDTQYF.

In the case of this clone: Gene names denote mouse genes. Sequencing ends 4 residues short of the CDR3 end; the germline J gene provides the rest. Other DNA sequences from this sample encode an identical CDR3 as well. The rearrangement joins TRBV13-2 to TRBJ2-7, with 9 bases aligning to TRBD1. The CDR3 sequence is 14 residues long. Per germline, CDR1 NNHNN and CDR2 SYGAGS (reference sequence). The CDR3 bases that were read are TGTGCCAGCGGTGATGCTGGACAGGGGTAT. This translates into CASGDAGQGY. The full CDR3 reads CASGDAGQGYEQYF.

This clone was counted at least ten times. Gene labels here are mouse ones. The read gets to within 4 residues of the CDR3 end, and the germline J gene fills in the rest. This chain uses TRBV13-1 with TRBJ1-2, with D possibly being TRBD1 (6 bases). The CDR3 consists of 14 residues. Trimming took 5 bases from V and 0 from J, leaving 11 bases between them. Germline V gene data show CDR1 as NSHNY and CDR2 as SYGAGN. The chain's CDR3 is CASSPDSSNSDYTF. Partial CDR3 DNA: TGTGCCAGCAGCCCGGACAGCTCAAACTCC.

About this clone itself: Each gene name is a mouse one. Read coverage stops 4 residues before the CDR3 terminus; the germline J gene supplies the remainder. The same CDR3 can be traced to other DNA sequences in this sample. V usage is TRBV5 and J usage is TRBJ2-5, with a tentative D call TRBD2 (5 bases). The V and J ends lost 4 bases and 2 bases respectively, with 13 bases between them. Germline assignment: CDR1 LGHNA and CDR2 YNLKQL (reference sequence). The CDR3 extends over 15 amino acids. Partial CDR3 DNA: TGTGCCAGCAGCCCCCTCACTGGCGGCCAAGAC. It yields the protein CASSPLTGGQD. The entire CDR3 protein is CASSPLTGGQDTQYF.

This clone was counted at least ten times. Mouse names are used for the genes. The read gets to within 4 residues of the CDR3 end, and the germline J gene fills in the rest. The rearrangement links TRBV13-1 to TRBJ2-3, with a possible D match to TRBD1 (6 bases). Germline values: CDR1 NSHNY, CDR2 SYGAGN. The CDR3 extends over 16 amino acids. V shed 2 bases and J shed 0 bases, with 13 bases lying between them. The CDR3 loop is CASSDPSGASAETLYF. The part of the CDR3 DNA that was read is TGTGCCAGCAGTGACCCCTCAGGGGCCAGTGCAGAA.

This clone turned up a few times. Gene names follow the mouse nomenclature. The CDR3 end lies 3 residues beyond the end of the read and is filled in from the germline J gene. The chain uses TRBV13-1 and TRBJ1-6; D uncertain. TRBJ1-6 is an ORF; its function is uncertain. V was clipped by 3 bases and J by 4 bases, with 8 bases between them. Looked up from germline, CDR1 is NSHNY and CDR2 is SYGAGN. The CDR3 is made up of 14 amino acids. The sequenced part of the CDR3 DNA is TGTGCCAGCAGTGCTAAGACATATAATTCGCCC. It specifies CASSAKTYNSP. Given in full, the CDR3 is CASSAKTYNSPLYF.

This clone was recorded a few times. Mouse gene names apply. The CDR3 end falls 4 residues outside the read, so it is completed with the germline J gene. This chain joins TRBV13-2 and TRBJ1-2; TRBD1 is a possible D gene (5 bases). CDR1 is NNHNN, CDR2 SYGAGS, per germline (reference sequence). The germline V and J ends were trimmed by 2 bases and 3 bases, with 14 bases remaining between them. The CDR3 has 15 residues. The DNA read from the CDR3 is TGTGCCAGCGGTGAGCCCAGGGAGGAGGACTCC. Translated: CASGEPREEDS. The CDR3 in full is CASGEPREEDSDYTF.

Turning to this clone: The listed genes are named as in mouse. The sequenced fragment ends 4 residues before the CDR3 boundary, so the rest is inferred from the germline J gene. The chain is built from TRBV19 and TRBJ1-1; no firm D call. Trimming removed 5 bases at V and 0 bases at J, with 5 bases between. Germline CDR1 FNHDT, CDR2 SITEND (reference sequence). This CDR3 contains 12 residues. CDR3: CASRPQNTEVFF. The sequenced CDR3 bases are TGTGCCAGCAGACCTCAGAACACA.

Regarding this clone: Mouse gene names and germline throughout. The read falls 4 residues short of the CDR3 end, and the missing part is taken from the germline J gene. The rearrangement links TRBV31 to TRBJ2-4, with a tentative D call TRBD2 (5 bases). The CDR3 is 15 amino acids. Between the trimmed V and J ends, which lost 1 base and 1 base, there was a span of 12 bases. Germline lookup yields CDR1 GKSSPN and CDR2 SITVG. CDR3 in amino acids: CAWSRWGGGQNTLYF. CDR3 DNA (partial): TGTGCCTGGAGTCGTTGGGGTGGGGGTCAAAAC.